This T cell receptor beta chain was obtained from a study of shared clonotypes between healthy human individuals. Study in general: Samples came from a couple of female and three male donors aged 18 to 49. Per-donor plates numbered three CD4 naive, three CD4 memory, two CD8 naive and one CD8 memory. Study-wide results and limits: Some clonotypes were shared by all four sorted-subset donors, while others were not shared. The non-shared ones had lower generation probabilities than the shared ones. Large depth notwithstanding, sorted-subset sequencing proved incomplete by rarefaction.

As to this clone: Its antigen is not known.

Germline V gene lookup returns CDR1 SGHAT and CDR2 FQDESV (reference sequence). The ends were cut back, 4 bases at V and 5 bases at J, with 3 bases in the middle. This CDR3 comprises 11 residues. Method: immunoSEQ multiplex PCR; TCRdb's copy keeps in-frame clones and lacks some. The data contain 650,000 to 700,000 clones, 90% of them seen just once; the ten biggest clones take up less than 40%. The V call is TRBV11-1, the J call TRBJ2-1; D gene ambiguous. This TCR derives from a young man in good health. Some clones in this sample may be carry-over from other donors' samples. The material sequenced was memory CD8+ T cells from PBMCs. Subset of the sample: CD45RO+ cells pooled with CCR7-negative TemRA cells. CDR3 protein: CASSSDNEQFF. CDR3 bases: TGTGCCAGCAGCTCAGACAATGAGCAGTTCTTC.